One sample yielded the 30 T cell receptor beta chains listed below, sequenced in a study of monozygotic twins with inflammatory bowel disease (dated by TCRdb to 2018 to 2020). The protocol used for the library was 5' RACE. TCRdb shows the sequencer as Illumina HiSeq 2500. TCRdb reprocessed the reads, so every CDR3 protein sequence counts as one entry and DNA is not shown. This sample's table has entries for over 150,000 distinct CDR3 sequences. Of the sample, roughly 2.4% falls within the top ten clones. Sequenced: blood. These receptor sequences come from a human donor with ulcerative colitis or Crohn's disease, or a healthy co-twin of an affected twin (not recorded which).

The chain has TRBV9 and TRBJ2-2; absent DNA, TCRdb's TRBD2 call cannot be checked. Germline CDR1 is SGDLS and CDR2 is YYNGEE. The CDR3 is made up of 15 amino acids. The CDR3 protein is CASSSWTSNTGELFF.

The chain recombines TRBV20-1 with TRBJ1-2; TCRdb reports TRBD1, a call that lacks DNA to check it against. CDR3 length: 13 residues. In germline, CDR1 is DFQATT, CDR2 SNEGSKA (reference sequence). The CDR3 reads CSARMTGNYGYTF.

This chain uses TRBV18 with TRBJ2-7. Germline values: CDR1 KGHSH, CDR2 LQKENI. This CDR3 comprises 13 residues. CDR3 in amino acids: CASSPPSNYEQYF.

The chain combines TRBV24-1 with TRBJ2-5; as DNA is missing, the TRBD1 call by TCRdb cannot be tested. There are 14 residues in the CDR3. Germline CDR1 and CDR2: KGHDR and SFDVKD. The CDR3 sequence: CATSDLGQKETQYF.

The chain uses TRBV12-3 or TRBV12-4 and TRBJ2-1; TCRdb reports TRBD2, a call that lacks DNA to check it against. The CDR3 has 15 amino acids. The CDR3 loop reads CATALGRTSYNEQFF.

The J gene is TRBJ2-5, the V gene TRBV24-1; TCRdb gives TRBD1 as the D gene, but with no DNA this cannot be confirmed. Germline V gives CDR1 KGHDR, CDR2 SFDVKD. The CDR3 runs 17 residues. The CDR3 loop reads CATSDLPGVGWQETHYF.

The V gene is TRBV20-1, the J gene TRBJ2-1; absent DNA, TCRdb's TRBD1 call cannot be checked. The CDR3 runs to 14 residues. The V gene's germline CDR1 is DFQATT and CDR2 SNEGSKA (reference sequence). The chain's CDR3 is CSARGGTGVGEQFF.

Here the CDR3 reads CSARDPRLGNTEAFF. The chain joins TRBV20-1 to TRBJ1-1. This CDR3 has 15 residues. Germline V lookup: CDR1 DFQATT, CDR2 SNEGSKA (reference sequence).

The V call is TRBV6-2 or TRBV6-3, the J call TRBJ2-7; the TRBD1 assignment by TCRdb is unverifiable without DNA. This CDR3 comprises 18 residues. The V gene's germline CDR1 is MNHEY and CDR2 SVGEGT. The CDR3 sequence is CASSYSLRPGHPLEEQYF.

The chain carries TRBV7-9 and TRBJ2-7. Looked up from germline, CDR1 is SEHNR and CDR2 is FQNEAQ (reference sequence). The length of the CDR3 is 14 residues. This CDR3 reads CASSLFITGDEQYF.

The J gene is TRBJ2-7, the V gene TRBV11-2; as DNA is missing, the TRBD2 call by TCRdb cannot be tested. Germline V CDR1 and CDR2: SGHAT, FQNNGV. The CDR3 has 16 amino acids. The CDR3 spells CASSYGTSGGGYEQYF.

This sequence joins TRBV7-8 and TRBJ2-2; TCRdb designates TRBD2, a call that cannot be tested without DNA. CDR3 size: 14 residues. Per germline, CDR1 SGHVS and CDR2 FQNEAQ. CDR3 region: CASCPGLLTGELFF.

The J gene is TRBJ2-7, the V gene TRBV4-1; the TCRdb call, TRBD2, lacks DNA for checking. This CDR3 is 16 amino acids long. Germline CDR1 is MGHRA and CDR2 is YSYEKL. The CDR3 region is CASSQGAGSRAYEQYF.

The rearrangement uses TRBV20-1 and TRBJ2-4; TCRdb returns TRBD1, unconfirmable since there is no DNA. The CDR3 totals 13 residues. Germline V lookup: CDR1 DFQATT, CDR2 SNEGSKA (reference sequence). This CDR3 is CSAGWTGENIQYF.

The chain links TRBV11-2 to TRBJ1-1; checking the TCRdb D call of TRBD1 is not possible without DNA. Germline V gives CDR1 SGHAT, CDR2 FQNNGV. This CDR3 is built from 14 residues. CDR3 amino acids: CASNNAGQDTEAFF.

The chain carries TRBV4-2 and TRBJ2-1. This CDR3 comprises 14 residues. The germline CDR1 and CDR2 sequences are LGHNA and YNFKEQ. The CDR3 here is CASSQDRMGYEQFF.

The chain is built from TRBV19 and TRBJ2-5. Germline V CDR1 and CDR2: LNHDA, SQIVND (reference sequence). The CDR3 extends over 14 amino acids. This CDR3 reads CASSIVNRQETQYF.

The V and J genes are TRBV5-6 and TRBJ2-5. Per germline, CDR1 SGHDT and CDR2 YYEEEE. This CDR3 comprises 13 residues. The CDR3 loop is CASSLGTEETQYF.

V and J are TRBV7-2 and TRBJ2-7; the D gene TCRdb calls, TRBD1, cannot be checked with no DNA. Germline values: CDR1 SGHTA, CDR2 FQGNSA. This CDR3 is built from 16 residues. The CDR3 region is CASSLGWDATLYEQYF.

This chain connects TRBV7-9 to TRBJ2-7; no DNA is available, so the TRBD1 call from TCRdb remains unchecked. This CDR3 region has 16 residues. Germline-derived CDR1 and CDR2 are SEHNR and FQNEAQ (reference sequence). CDR3 in amino acids: CASSPRDRGHSYEQYF.

The chain is built from TRBV2 and TRBJ2-4; the TRBD1 assignment by TCRdb is unverifiable without DNA. The length of the CDR3 is 13 residues. Germline CDR1 SNHLY, CDR2 FYNNEI. The CDR3 sequence is CASSRAAGSFEYF.

The chain joins TRBV5-1 to TRBJ1-2; TCRdb returns TRBD1, unconfirmable since there is no DNA. CDR3 length: 14 residues. Germline CDR1 reads SGHRS; CDR2 reads YFSETQ. CDR3 protein: CASSLVQGLDGYTF.

J is TRBJ1-1 and V is TRBV9; the D call of TRBD1 rests on TCRdb alone, since no DNA is present to check it. Germline values: CDR1 SGDLS, CDR2 YYNGEE. The CDR3 is 14 residues long. The CDR3 loop is CASSATSGTGEAFF. Full variable domain (remainder filled in from reference TRBV9 and TRBJ1-1): DSGVTQTPKHLITATGQRVTLRCSPRSGDLSVYWYQQSLDQGLQFLIQYYNGEERAKGNILERFSAQQFPDLHSELNLSSLELGDSALYFCASSATSGTGEAFFGQGTRLTVV.

The rearrangement links TRBV15 to TRBJ2-5; TCRdb's D gene call, TRBD2, goes unchecked for lack of DNA. The CDR3 loop spans 15 amino acids. Germline V gives CDR1 LNHNV, CDR2 YYDKDF (reference sequence). The CDR3 protein is CATSRVRGGRETQYF.

The V gene is TRBV7-6, the J gene TRBJ1-5; TCRdb calls TRBD1, which cannot be checked without DNA. In germline, CDR1 is SGHVS, CDR2 FNYEAQ. The CDR3 runs to 15 residues. The CDR3 loop is CASSLGTGDNQPQHF.

V is TRBV6-1 and J is TRBJ2-1; TCRdb returns TRBD1, unconfirmable since there is no DNA. Germline CDR1 is MNHNS and CDR2 is SASEGT. CDR3 size: 18 residues. The CDR3 sequence is CASSATGGIGSIYNEQFF.

The genes are TRBV12-3 or TRBV12-4 and TRBJ2-1; TCRdb lists TRBD2, though no DNA is available to test this call. The CDR3 is 17 residues long. CDR3 amino acids: CASSPSLAGSPYNEQFF.

The V gene is TRBV28, the J gene TRBJ1-1; TCRdb lists TRBD1, though no DNA is available to test this call. CDR3 length: 12 residues. Germline CDR1 and CDR2: MDHEN and SYDVKM. Here the CDR3 reads CATQGVNTEAFF.

V usage is TRBV14 and J usage is TRBJ2-2; TCRdb indicates TRBD1, and absent DNA this call remains unverified. Germline-derived CDR1 and CDR2 are SGHDN and FVKESK. There are 16 residues in the CDR3. This chain's CDR3 is CASSLDRGKWTGELFF.

The V gene is TRBV7-2, the J gene TRBJ1-3. This CDR3 contains 15 residues. Germline V gene data show CDR1 as SGHTA and CDR2 as FQGNSA. The CDR3 region is CASSLDSRTGNTIYF.